The clone carrying this T cell receptor beta chain was counted a few times. This sample was taken from a study of T-cell memory formation after mild COVID-19. Germline V gene lookup returns CDR1 LGHNA and CDR2 YNFKEQ. After removal of 3 bases from V and 2 bases from J, the junction contained 7 bases not matched to a gene. The CDR3 spans 16 residues. TCRdb re-called the 5' RACE reads with MiXCR, one entry per CDR3 protein. The data contain 300,000 to 350,000 distinct CDR3 sequences, roughly 13% of them singletons. This receptor was obtained from a man aged 18 to 30 who had mild COVID-19 (a few samples of this study predate the infection). Cell type and time point are not known. The chain couples TRBV4-2 to TRBJ1-5, with TRBD1 matching 7 bases. The sample was PBMCs or a T cell subset sorted from them (not recorded which). CDR3 DNA: TGTGCCAGCAGCCAGAACCCCAGGGGGGGCAATCAGCCCCAGCATTTT. Translation: CASSQNPRGGNQPQHF.